The 17 T cell receptor beta chains given below trace back to one sample, sequenced in a study of CD4 T cells in relation to SARS-CoV-2 and coronaviruses. Using immunoSEQ multiplex PCR, the repertoire was profiled, and TCRdb retains in-frame clones only, with some absent. The data hold about 36,000 clones, with around 83% observed a single time. Their recognized antigens are unknown. The sample taken for sequencing was naive CD4+ T cells from PBMCs, cultured in vitro. The sample's subset: naive CD4+ T cells isolated by negative enrichment. These receptors originate from an adult with COVID-19.

The chain is built from TRBV27 and TRBJ2-6, with D perhaps assigned TRBD1 or TRBD2 (5 bases each). V shed 5 bases and J shed 4 bases, with 30 bases lying between them. CDR3 length: 21 amino acids. Looked up from germline, CDR1 is MNHEY and CDR2 is SMNVEV (reference sequence). CDR3: CASSLWGVYDRARFGANVLTF. Written as DNA, the CDR3 is TGTGCCAGCAGTCTTTGGGGAGTTTACGACAGAGCCAGATTCGGGGCCAACGTCCTGACTTTC.

The chain employs TRBV19 and TRBJ2-5, with 7 bases matching TRBD2. Unmatched junction bases numbered 11, after V lost 3 bases and J lost 1 base. CDR1 LNHDA and CDR2 SQIVND come from the germline V gene (reference sequence). The CDR3 sequence is 17 residues long. This chain's CDR3 is CASSIQGRLALQETQYF. CDR3 coding DNA: TGTGCCAGTAGTATCCAAGGAAGACTAGCCCTCCAAGAGACCCAGTACTTC. The whole variable domain, remainder taken from reference TRBV19 and TRBJ2-5, is DGGITQSPKYLFRKEGQNVTLSCEQNLNHDAMYWYRQDPGQGLRLIYYSQIVNDFQKGDIAEGYSVSREKKESFPLTVTSAQKNPTAFYLCASSIQGRLALQETQYFGPGTRLLVL.

This chain's CDR3 is CASSPKISSTDTQYF. CDR3 in DNA: TGTGCCAGCAGCCCTAAAATATCCAGCACAGATACGCAGTATTTT. The rearrangement uses TRBV7-2 and TRBJ2-3; D gene unclear. The CDR3 sequence is 15 residues long. Germline-derived CDR1 and CDR2 are SGHTA and FQGNSA. The V and J ends lost 5 bases and 0 bases respectively, with 12 bases between them.

V is TRBV18 and J is TRBJ2-1; 10 bases match TRBD2. CDR3 length: 15 amino acids. V lost 3 bases, J lost 7 bases, and 6 bases stayed unmatched. Per germline, CDR1 KGHSH and CDR2 LQKENI. The CDR3 nucleotides are TGTGCCAGCTCACCCCCGTCTAGCGGGAGTAATGAGCAGTTCTTC. Amino acid sequence: CASSPPSSGSNEQFF.

This clone was found a few times. V is TRBV18 and J is TRBJ2-1; 7 positions match TRBD1. V was clipped by 6 bases and J by 5 bases; unmatched bases: 10. CDR1 is KGHSH and CDR2 is LQKENI in the germline V gene. This CDR3 spans 15 amino acids. CDR3: CASSSTGRHDNEQFF. The DNA for the CDR3 is TGTGCCAGCTCCTCGACAGGGAGACACGACAATGAGCAGTTCTTC.

The chain employs TRBV2 and TRBJ2-5; D is possibly TRBD1 or TRBD2 (5 bases each). From germline, CDR1 is SNHLY and CDR2 FYNNEI. Trimming shortened V by 6 bases and J by 5 bases, and 16 bases separated the two germline ends. This CDR3 is built from 14 residues. In DNA form, the CDR3 reads TGTGCCAGCAGACCGGGACCAGGTTGGGAGACCCAGTACTTC. Residues: CASRPGPGWETQYF.

This clone was detected once. The genes are TRBV4-1 and TRBJ1-4; D is unclear. The CDR3 totals 15 residues. The germline CDR1 and CDR2 sequences are MGHRA and YSYEKL. V was pared by 0 bases and J by 5 bases, with 10 bases between. Here the CDR3 DNA reads TGCGCCAGCAGCCAAGATTGGTTGGGGAATGAAAAACTGTTTTTT. Translation: CASSQDWLGNEKLFF.

CDR3 DNA: TGTGCCAGCAGCTTGGTCCGTGAGCAGTTCTTC. Its translation: CASSLVREQFF. The rearrangement uses TRBV5-4 and TRBJ2-1, with no clear D. V was shortened by 0 bases and J by 9 bases, with 4 bases between the two germline ends. CDR1 is SGHNT, CDR2 YYREEE, per germline (reference sequence). CDR3 size: 11 residues.

The rearrangement links TRBV30 to TRBJ2-1; TRBD2 aligns across 7 bases. Trimming took 5 bases from V and 7 from J; bases not matched to a gene: 8. CDR1 is GTSNPN and CDR2 is SVGIG in the germline V gene (reference sequence). This CDR3 spans 13 amino acids. The CDR3 nucleotides are TGTGCCTGGGGGGGGAGGGGAGCTAATGAGCAGTTCTTC. It specifies CAWGGRGANEQFF.

This clone was observed once. A junction boundary mismatches the germline segment, possibly from a read error. This chain connects TRBV15 to TRBJ2-3; no clear D. CDR1 and CDR2 (germline): LNHNV, YYDKDF (reference sequence). This CDR3 spans 15 amino acids. The CDR3, as DNA: TGTGCCACCGGCAGTAGGTCAGTCCGGCCAGATACGCAGTATTTT. Translating it yields CATGSRSVRPDTQYF.

The chain carries TRBV7-2 and TRBJ2-3; D remains unclear. V was cut by 1 base and J by 2 bases, with 1 base left in between. The V gene's germline CDR1 is SGHTA and CDR2 FQGNSA. This CDR3 contains 12 residues. CDR3 sequence: CASSLDTDTQYF. The CDR3 DNA is TGTGCCAGCAGCTTAGACACAGATACGCAGTATTTT.

This chain joins TRBV29-1 and TRBJ1-1; D perhaps matches TRBD1 (5 bases). V was cut by 6 bases and J by 5 bases, with 19 bases left in between. This CDR3 comprises 14 residues. The germline V gene has CDR1 SQVTM and CDR2 ANQGSEA. The CDR3 spells CSVTRDYSSTEAFF. The CDR3 nucleotides read TGCAGCGTGACTCGGGACTATAGTAGTACTGAAGCTTTCTTT.

The rearrangement links TRBV6-5 to TRBJ2-7, with 8 positions matching TRBD2. V shed 6 bases, J shed 2 bases, and the junction held 9 bases outside the gene matches. CDR3 length: 15 residues. Germline CDR1 is MNHEY and CDR2 is SVGAGI. The chain's CDR3 is CASRPGEAGAYEQYF. The CDR3 nucleotides are TGTGCCAGCAGACCAGGGGAAGCGGGAGCCTACGAGCAGTACTTC.

In the case of this clone: The sample contains more than one DNA sequence encoding this CDR3. CDR3 sequence reads: CASSLMDQPQHF. CDR3 in DNA: TGTGCCAGCAGCCTTATGGATCAGCCCCAGCATTTT. This chain links TRBV5-6 with TRBJ1-5, with D uncertain. This CDR3 is 12 amino acids long. With 4 bases removed from V and 5 bases from J, the gap between germline ends came to 7 bases. CDR1 and CDR2 from the germline V gene are SGHDT and YYEEEE.

The V and J genes are TRBV5-1 and TRBJ2-7; TRBD2 aligns across 7 bases. Germline V gene lookup returns CDR1 SGHRS and CDR2 YFSETQ. The CDR3 runs 19 residues. V gave up 0 bases and J gave up 2 bases; unmatched junction bases: 17. The CDR3 DNA reads TGCGCCAGCAGCTTGGATACGGCGGGAGTGACTAGAGTCGCCTACGAGCAGTACTTC. The encoded protein is CASSLDTAGVTRVAYEQYF.

This clone has a handful of counts. The chain combines TRBV24-1 with TRBJ2-1; TRBD1 agrees at 7 bases. Germline values: CDR1 KGHDR, CDR2 SFDVKD. This CDR3 has 15 amino acids. Germline trimming cut 9 bases from V and 7 bases from J; bases unmatched to any gene: 14. CDR3 in DNA: TGTGCCACCTCTGAATCGGGACAGACCATAAATGAGCAGTTCTTC. This codes for CATSESGQTINEQFF.

The genes are TRBV5-1 and TRBJ1-5; D is ambiguous. The germline gives CDR1 SGHRS, CDR2 YFSETQ. The CDR3 runs to 13 residues. V lost 0 bases, J lost 7 bases, and 8 bases lay in between. CDR3 DNA: TGCGCCAGCAGCTTGGGGGAGGACCAGCCCCAGCATTTT. Amino acids: CASSLGEDQPQHF.